The 30 T cell receptor beta chains reported below all come from one sample, sequenced in a study of blood T cells in healthy people across ages. Sample-barcoded 5' priming and a J-beta primer mix drove a second PCR of roughly 7 to 11 cycles. TCRdb re-derived calls from the 5' RACE reads in MiXCR, one entry per CDR3 protein. The sample holds 1.6 million or so distinct CDR3 sequences, about 32% seen once. Sequencing was performed on blood. The receptors derive from a woman aged 25 to 39 in good health.

The rearrangement joins TRBV7-9 to TRBJ2-5; TRBD1 agrees at 12 bases. The junction had 11 bases not matched to a gene; V was cut back by 1 base and J by 5 bases. This CDR3 comprises 18 residues. Germline loops: CDR1 SEHNR, CDR2 FQNEAQ (reference sequence). CDR3 amino acids: CASSLEWGQGAPGETQYF. In nucleotides, the CDR3 is TGTGCCAGCAGCTTAGAGTGGGGACAGGGGGCGCCCGGGGAGACCCAGTACTTC.

This clonotype was observed a few times. The chain has TRBV29-1 and TRBJ2-1, with D tentatively TRBD1 or TRBD2 (5 bases each). Trimming removed 4 bases from V and 6 bases from J, with 19 bases in between. The CDR3 length is 15 residues. Per germline, CDR1 SQVTM and CDR2 ANQGSEA. CDR3 residues: CSVVPGPVGGNEQFF. The DNA of the CDR3 is TGCAGCGTTGTTCCTGGACCAGTTGGGGGCAATGAGCAGTTCTTC.

This clonotype has a handful of counts. The rearrangement links TRBV4-1 to TRBJ1-2, with 10 bases fitting TRBD1. In germline, CDR1 is MGHRA, CDR2 YSYEKL. The CDR3 consists of 15 residues. V trimming: 4 bases; J trimming: 3 bases; junction bases outside the gene matches: 5. The CDR3 DNA sequence: TGCGCCAGCAGCCGCAAGACAGGGGGCGACTATGGCTACACCTTC. Protein product: CASSRKTGGDYGYTF.

Here the CDR3 DNA reads TGTGCCAGCAGGACGGGAAGCTCTGGAAACACCATATATTTT. The encoded protein is CASRTGSSGNTIYF. This rearrangement joins TRBV18 to TRBJ1-3; D is unresolved. The ends were cut back, 8 bases at V and 0 bases at J, with 11 bases in the middle. This CDR3 has 14 residues. The germline CDR1 and CDR2 sequences are KGHSH and LQKENI.

The chain is built from TRBV4-2 and TRBJ1-2; D may be TRBD1 (6 bases). In germline, CDR1 is LGHNA, CDR2 YNFKEQ. The CDR3 is made up of 15 amino acids. Trimming took off 3 bases at V and 4 bases at J, with 15 bases between the two ends. The CDR3 loop is CASSHTPGDRYGYTF. In DNA, the CDR3 is TGTGCCAGCAGCCATACTCCAGGGGACCGCTATGGCTACACCTTC.

This clonotype has ten or more counts. V usage is TRBV4-2 and J usage is TRBJ2-3, with D possibly matching TRBD2 (6 bases). The V end lost 5 bases, the J end lost 0 bases, and 18 bases lay between the germline ends. This CDR3 comprises 17 residues. Per germline, CDR1 LGHNA and CDR2 YNFKEQ. The CDR3 DNA reads as TGTGCCAGCAGCAAGAAAACTAGCTCTGTTAGCACAGATACGCAGTATTTT. Amino acids: CASSKKTSSVSTDTQYF.

The rearrangement uses TRBV4-1 and TRBJ2-7; 13 bases fit TRBD2. There are 19 residues in the CDR3. Trimming cost V 1 base and J 2 bases; bases outside gene matches: 11. Germline lookup yields CDR1 MGHRA and CDR2 YSYEKL. CDR3 loop: CASSQVIPRLAGGTYEQYF. CDR3 nucleotide sequence: TGCGCCAGCAGCCAAGTTATTCCCAGACTAGCGGGAGGAACCTACGAGCAGTACTTC.

This clonotype was seen only a few times. The gene calls are TRBV7-9 and TRBJ2-4, with a weak D call TRBD1 (6 bases). TRBJ2-7 matches the DNA end more closely, so the J call is doubtful. The CDR3 totals 12 residues. Germline-derived CDR1 and CDR2 are SEHNR and FQNEAQ (reference sequence). The CDR3 spells CASSLRQDEQYF. The CDR3 DNA is TGTGCCAGCAGCCTTCGACAGGACGAGCAGTACTTC.

The chain couples TRBV20-1 to TRBJ1-2; TRBD1 matches at 9 bases. Trimming took 0 bases from V and 6 from J; bases not matched to a gene: 5. The CDR3 sequence is 14 residues long. The germline gives CDR1 DFQATT, CDR2 SNEGSKA (reference sequence). CDR3 nucleotide sequence: TGCAGTGCTAGAGAAAGACAGGGGGTCCATGGCTACACCTTC. Its protein is CSARERQGVHGYTF.

V and J are TRBV20-1 and TRBJ2-3; 14 nucleotides agree with TRBD2. The CDR3 has 17 amino acids. V lost 7 bases and J lost 1; bases outside the gene matches: 10. Germline V gene sequence: CDR1 DFQATT, CDR2 SNEGSKA (reference sequence). CDR3 nucleotides: TGCAGTGTAGGTGGACTAGCGGGAGGTGGAGGCACAGATACGCAGTATTTT. It yields the protein CSVGGLAGGGGTDTQYF.

The V and J genes are TRBV2 and TRBJ2-3; unclear D gene. Trimming left V 1 base short and J 5 bases short, with 7 bases between. Germline assignment: CDR1 SNHLY and CDR2 FYNNEI. The CDR3 contains 13 residues. The CDR3 loop reads CASSEVEIDTQYF. The CDR3 coding sequence is TGTGCCAGCAGTGAAGTAGAGATAGATACGCAGTATTTT.

In its sample, this clonotype was seen a few times. The chain has TRBV28 and TRBJ2-7, with 8 nucleotides matching TRBD1. The CDR3 is 15 amino acids. V was clipped by 5 bases and J by 5 bases; unmatched bases: 11. Germline lookup yields CDR1 MDHEN and CDR2 SYDVKM. As DNA, the CDR3 is TGTGCCAGCAGTCCAACGGACGGACAGGGTAACGAGCAGTACTTC. Protein: CASSPTDGQGNEQYF.

This chain joins TRBV20-1 and TRBJ2-7; 7 bases line up with TRBD2. CDR3 size: 12 residues. CDR1 and CDR2 from the germline V gene are DFQATT and SNEGSKA (reference sequence). CDR3 amino acids: CRTGGSLYEQYF. DNA for the CDR3: TGCAGGACGGGCGGGAGCCTCTACGAGCAGTACTTC.

The chain is built from TRBV6-2 or TRBV6-3 and TRBJ1-2, with D possibly matching TRBD1 (5 bases). There are 16 residues in the CDR3. The germline V gene has CDR1 MNHEY and CDR2 SVGEGT. V was shortened by 6 bases and J by 2 bases, with 19 bases between the two germline ends. The CDR3 coding sequence is TGTGCCAGCAGGCCGGGAGGGACTCAAGGAAACTATGGCTACACCTTC. Translating it yields CASRPGGTQGNYGYTF.

The V and J genes are TRBV20-1 and TRBJ2-7; possibly TRBD1 or TRBD2 for D (6 bases each). CDR3 size: 14 residues. V gave up 3 bases and J gave up 4 bases, with 16 bases separating them. CDR1 is DFQATT and CDR2 is SNEGSKA in the germline V gene (reference sequence). The CDR3 DNA follows: TGCAGTGCTAGGCCCTGGCAGGGGAGGTACGAGCAGTACTTC. Its protein is CSARPWQGRYEQYF.

The V call is TRBV6-1, the J call TRBJ2-7; D is tentatively TRBD1 or TRBD2 (5 bases each). This CDR3 spans 14 amino acids. CDR1 is MNHNS and CDR2 is SASEGT in the germline V gene. V shed 5 bases and J shed 6 bases, with 17 bases lying between them. The CDR3 DNA is TGTGCCAGCAGTTCAGGGAGTTTGAACGGCGAGCAGTACTTC. Its protein is CASSSGSLNGEQYF.

V gene TRBV9 combines with J gene TRBJ2-7; TRBD2 agrees at 12 bases. J was trimmed by 5 bases and V by 0 bases; bases with no gene match: 12. In germline, CDR1 is SGDLS, CDR2 YYNGEE. The CDR3 extends over 18 amino acids. This chain's CDR3 is CASSVGPSGRAVGNEQYF. The CDR3, as DNA: TGTGCCAGCAGCGTAGGTCCTAGCGGGAGGGCGGTAGGCAACGAGCAGTACTTC.

There are a few counts of this clonotype. The V call is TRBV15, the J call TRBJ2-3, with 9 bases aligning to TRBD2. V dropped 8 bases and J dropped 2; count of bases not matched to a gene: 11. CDR3 length: 16 amino acids. Germline CDR1 reads LNHNV; CDR2 reads YYDKDF (reference sequence). The CDR3 is CATAQGAGGHTDTQYF. The CDR3 bases are TGTGCCACCGCTCAGGGAGCGGGGGGTCACACAGATACGCAGTATTTT.

This clonotype was detected a few times. This chain links TRBV3-1 with TRBJ2-7; TRBD2 matches at 8 bases. Germline-derived CDR1 and CDR2 are LGHDT and YNNKEL (reference sequence). The CDR3 contains 17 residues. The V and J ends lost 3 bases and 3 bases, in that order; junction bases with no gene match: 13. As DNA, the CDR3 is TGTGCCAGCAGCCAGGGAAAGGTGGTAGCGGGAATCTACGAGCAGTACTTC. This encodes CASSQGKVVAGIYEQYF.

There are a few counts of this clonotype. The V and J genes are TRBV20-1 and TRBJ2-1; tentative D call: TRBD2 (5 bases). The CDR3 sequence is 15 residues long. The V and J ends lost 1 base and 10 bases respectively, with 20 bases between them. The V gene's germline CDR1 is DFQATT and CDR2 SNEGSKA (reference sequence). The CDR3 bases are TGCAGTGCTAGAGGAGGAACTAGTCCTCGGTGGGAGCAGTTCTTC. Amino acids: CSARGGTSPRWEQFF.

V is TRBV7-3 and J is TRBJ2-3; 10 bases map to TRBD2. Germline V gene sequence: CDR1 SGHTA, CDR2 FQGTGA. Trimming removed 1 base from V and 6 bases from J; junction bases left unmatched: 4. CDR3 length equals 15 residues. The CDR3: CASSLNVAGGDTQYF. CDR3 coding DNA: TGTGCCAGCAGCTTAAATGTAGCGGGGGGCGATACGCAGTATTTT.

The chain links TRBV20-1 to TRBJ1-5; D is unclear. Deletions cut 6 bases from V and 2 bases from J, with 14 bases between. CDR3 length: 14 amino acids. CDR1 and CDR2 from the germline V gene are DFQATT and SNEGSKA (reference sequence). In DNA, the CDR3 is TGCAGTGCCAATTCTGAGGGTGGCAATCAGCCCCAGCATTTT. It yields the protein CSANSEGGNQPQHF.

In nucleotides, the CDR3 is TGTGCCACCTTCCCCGGGCGGGGGACCCCCAGTGGGCAGTTCTTC. It codes for CATFPGRGTPSGQFF. The chain is built from TRBV2 and TRBJ2-1, with 7 positions matching TRBD2. The CDR3 runs to 15 residues. J gave up 12 bases and V 10 bases, and 21 bases lay outside the gene matches. The germline CDR1 and CDR2 sequences are SNHLY and FYNNEI.

CDR3 sequence reads: CASTDSGQPQHF. CDR3 nucleotide sequence: TGTGCCAGCACGGACTCGGGGCAGCCCCAGCATTTT. The genes are TRBV6-6 and TRBJ1-5, with D unresolved. V was shortened by 7 bases and J by 7 bases, with 11 bases between the two germline ends. In germline, CDR1 is MNHNY, CDR2 SVGAGI (reference sequence). This CDR3 region has 12 residues.

The V and J genes are TRBV11-2 and TRBJ2-7; 8 bases fit TRBD2. J lost 0 bases, V lost 7 bases, and 5 bases had no gene match. CDR3 length: 14 amino acids. Germline V CDR1 and CDR2: SGHAT, FQNNGV. CDR3 sequence (DNA): TGTGCCAGCACCCGGGGGGGGAGCTCCTACGAGCAGTACTTC. Its protein is CASTRGGSSYEQYF.

This chain connects TRBV5-1 to TRBJ2-5, with a possible D match to TRBD1 (5 bases). V was trimmed by 4 bases and J by 2 bases, leaving 18 bases between them. Germline CDR1 and CDR2: SGHRS and YFSETQ. CDR3 size: 16 residues. The CDR3 is CASSPNYKGPQETQYF. Here the CDR3 DNA reads TGCGCCAGCAGCCCTAACTACAAGGGGCCTCAAGAGACCCAGTACTTC.

This clonotype was seen a few times. The chain combines TRBV2 with TRBJ1-1; D is unresolved. CDR1 is SNHLY and CDR2 is FYNNEI in the germline V gene. The CDR3 sequence is 13 residues long. V lost 7 bases and J 3 bases, leaving 12 bases between the germline ends. CDR3 amino acids: CASTVSWDTEAFF. The CDR3 DNA is TGTGCCAGCACAGTTAGCTGGGACACTGAAGCTTTCTTT.

This chain connects TRBV9 to TRBJ2-7; D might be TRBD2 (5 bases). Looked up from germline, CDR1 is SGDLS and CDR2 is YYNGEE. The CDR3 contains 16 residues. V was shortened by 4 bases and J by 0 bases, with 17 bases between the two germline ends. CDR3 protein: CASSLAPEILSYEQYF. For the CDR3, the DNA is TGTGCCAGCAGCCTAGCCCCAGAGATCCTCTCCTACGAGCAGTACTTC.

This clonotype came up once. A much larger clone sits a single nucleotide away, making a read error possible. This chain links TRBV2 with TRBJ2-1; 11 positions agree with TRBD2. This CDR3 contains 16 residues. CDR1 and CDR2 (germline): SNHLY, FYNNEI. The CDR3 here is CASRRLAGSSYNEQVF. CDR3 bases: TGTGCCAGCAGGAGACTAGCGGGAAGCTCCTACAATGAGCAGGTCTTC.

Only a few counts were recorded for this clonotype. V and J are TRBV7-8 and TRBJ1-6; 7 bases line up with TRBD1. The ends lost 0 bases at V and 10 bases at J; junction bases unmatched: 6. The CDR3 has 15 amino acids. Germline lookup yields CDR1 SGHVS and CDR2 FQNEAQ. The DNA for the CDR3 is TGTGCCAGCAGCTTAGCTACCGACAGGGAGTCACCCCTCCACTTT. This gives the protein CASSLATDRESPLHF.